This is a list of T cell receptor beta chains from one sample in a study of T cells in Graves' hyperthyroidism and ophthalmopathy. TCRdb processed the multiplex PCR reads anew with MiXCR; each CDR3 protein has one entry. In the table there are about 840,000 distinct CDR3 sequences, 38% of which are singletons. Sequenced sample: blood. These TCRs come from a man aged 18 to 29 with Graves' hyperthyroidism. Each CDR3 is given with its conserved first and last residue. The order of the fields is V gene, clone size, CDR3 length, D gene, J gene, CDR3 DNA, CDR3 protein. A D gene is named only where the DNA matches it firmly. Only part of the rows carry a size: once, few, many, or a class if the clone is expanded.

v_call: TRBV5-1; clone_size: .; cdr3_length: 13; d_call: .; j_call: TRBJ1-6; cdr3_nt: TGCGCCAGCAGCCCCGGAAGTTATTCACCCCTCCACTTT; cdr3_aa: CASSPGSYSPLHF
v_call: TRBV25-1; clone_size: many; cdr3_length: 14; d_call: .; j_call: TRBJ1-4; cdr3_nt: TGTGCCAGCGGCCCAGGGGAGGGGAGTGAAAAACTGTTTTTT; cdr3_aa: CASGPGEGSEKLFF
v_call: TRBV11-3; clone_size: many; cdr3_length: 14; d_call: TRBD1; j_call: TRBJ1-2; cdr3_nt: TGTGCCAGCAGTGGACAGGGAGGTACCTATGGCTACACCTTC; cdr3_aa: CASSGQGGTYGYTF
v_call: TRBV9; clone_size: .; cdr3_length: 15; d_call: .; j_call: TRBJ2-7; cdr3_nt: TGTGCCAGCAGCCCTGGCGGGACAACCACCTACGAGCAGTACTTC; cdr3_aa: CASSPGGTTTYEQYF
v_call: TRBV15; clone_size: .; cdr3_length: 16; d_call: .; j_call: TRBJ1-2; cdr3_nt: TGTGCCACCAGCAGAGACGCCCCGGGACACATCTATGGCTACACCTTC; cdr3_aa: CATSRDAPGHIYGYTF
v_call: TRBV4-1; clone_size: few; cdr3_length: 17; d_call: .; j_call: TRBJ2-6; cdr3_nt: TGCGCCAGCAGCCAAGAGGAGAAAGCCTCTGGGGCCAACGTCCTGACTTTC; cdr3_aa: CASSQEEKASGANVLTF
v_call: TRBV6-5; clone_size: few; cdr3_length: 14; d_call: TRBD1; j_call: TRBJ1-2; cdr3_nt: TGTGCCAGCAGTTATGGGACAGGGTTCTATGGCTACACCTTC; cdr3_aa: CASSYGTGFYGYTF
v_call: TRBV7-3; clone_size: .; cdr3_length: 13; d_call: TRBD1; j_call: TRBJ2-6; cdr3_nt: TGTGCCAGCAGCCCTACAGGGGGCTACACTGAAGCTTTC; cdr3_aa: CASSPTGGYTEAF
v_call: TRBV20-1; clone_size: many; cdr3_length: 11; d_call: .; j_call: TRBJ1-2; cdr3_nt: TGCAGTGCGCAGGGGTTGGATGGCTACACCTTC; cdr3_aa: CSAQGLDGYTF
v_call: TRBV7-9; clone_size: .; cdr3_length: 15; d_call: TRBD1; j_call: TRBJ1-4; cdr3_nt: TGTGCCAGCAGCGAAGGGACAGGGCGCGATGAAAAACTGTTTTTT; cdr3_aa: CASSEGTGRDEKLFF
v_call: TRBV5-1; clone_size: many; cdr3_length: 12; d_call: .; j_call: TRBJ1-2; cdr3_nt: TGCGCCAGCAGCTGGAGTGGTGAGAGCTACACCTTC; cdr3_aa: CASSWSGESYTF
v_call: TRBV7-9; clone_size: .; cdr3_length: 13; d_call: .; j_call: TRBJ2-5; cdr3_nt: TGTGCCAGCCCCGGGCCCCGAGGAGAGACCCAGTACTTC; cdr3_aa: CASPGPRGETQYF
v_call: TRBV4-1; clone_size: .; cdr3_length: 17; d_call: .; j_call: TRBJ2-6; cdr3_nt: TGCGCCAGCAGTCGCGTGGGGGCTGACTCTGGGGCCAACGTCCTGACTTTC; cdr3_aa: CASSRVGADSGANVLTF
v_call: TRBV20-1; clone_size: .; cdr3_length: 14; d_call: .; j_call: TRBJ2-2; cdr3_nt: TGCAGTGCTCCTTGGACGGGAAACACCGGGGAGCTGTTTTTT; cdr3_aa: CSAPWTGNTGELFF
v_call: TRBV20-1; clone_size: few; cdr3_length: 15; d_call: TRBD1; j_call: TRBJ1-5; cdr3_nt: TGCAGTGCTGCACAGCCTACAGGGGGTAGTCAGCCCCAGCATTTT; cdr3_aa: CSAAQPTGGSQPQHF
v_call: TRBV7-3; clone_size: few; cdr3_length: 20; d_call: TRBD2; j_call: TRBJ2-2; cdr3_nt: TGTGCCAGCAGCCTAGTCGGTGGGCTAGCGGGAGTGCAGAGCACCGGGGAGCTGTTTTTT; cdr3_aa: CASSLVGGLAGVQSTGELFF
v_call: TRBV29-1; clone_size: .; cdr3_length: 13; d_call: .; j_call: TRBJ2-5; cdr3_nt: TGCAGCGTTGTGGTTTCCCGCCAAGAGACCCAGTACTTC; cdr3_aa: CSVVVSRQETQYF
v_call: TRBV5-6; clone_size: .; cdr3_length: 13; d_call: .; j_call: TRBJ1-6; cdr3_nt: TGTGCCAGCAGCTTGACAGTAGGGTCACCCCTCCACTTT; cdr3_aa: CASSLTVGSPLHF
v_call: TRBV9; clone_size: many; cdr3_length: 14; d_call: .; j_call: TRBJ2-2; cdr3_nt: TGTGCCAGCAGCGTAGGAACTTACGACGGGGAGCTGTTTTTT; cdr3_aa: CASSVGTYDGELFF
v_call: TRBV7-6; clone_size: many; cdr3_length: 16; d_call: .; j_call: TRBJ2-7; cdr3_nt: TGTGCCAGCAGCCTATCTAGGACGGAGGGTTCCTACGAGCAGTACTTC; cdr3_aa: CASSLSRTEGSYEQYF
v_call: TRBV20-1; clone_size: few; cdr3_length: 11; d_call: .; j_call: TRBJ2-7; cdr3_nt: TGCAGTGCAACAGACCGGGGAGAGCAGTACTTC; cdr3_aa: CSATDRGEQYF
v_call: TRBV19; clone_size: many; cdr3_length: 13; d_call: .; j_call: TRBJ1-6; cdr3_nt: TGTGCCAGTAGTGCCCCCCGACTCTCACCCCTCCACTTT; cdr3_aa: CASSAPRLSPLHF
v_call: TRBV19; clone_size: few; cdr3_length: 15; d_call: .; j_call: TRBJ1-5; cdr3_nt: TGTGCCAGTATCGCCAGGGGCCCTAGCAATCAGCCCCAGCATTTT; cdr3_aa: CASIARGPSNQPQHF
v_call: TRBV20-1; clone_size: many; cdr3_length: 14; d_call: TRBD1; j_call: TRBJ1-5; cdr3_nt: TGCAGTGCTGGACAGGGGGCTAGGAATCAGCCCCAGCATTTT; cdr3_aa: CSAGQGARNQPQHF
v_call: TRBV7-9; clone_size: .; cdr3_length: 15; d_call: .; j_call: TRBJ1-1; cdr3_nt: TGTGCCAGCAGTCCCCCCGGGACACTGAACACTGAAGCTTTCTTT; cdr3_aa: CASSPPGTLNTEAFF
v_call: TRBV20-1; clone_size: .; cdr3_length: 12; d_call: TRBD2; j_call: TRBJ2-5; cdr3_nt: TGCAGTGCTGGCGGGAGGACGGAGACCCAGTACTTC; cdr3_aa: CSAGGRTETQYF
v_call: TRBV29-1; clone_size: .; cdr3_length: 12; d_call: .; j_call: TRBJ2-5; cdr3_nt: TGCAGCTTGATGCTAGGGCAAGAGACCCAGTACTTC; cdr3_aa: CSLMLGQETQYF
v_call: TRBV25-1; clone_size: many; cdr3_length: 14; d_call: .; j_call: TRBJ2-7; cdr3_nt: TGTGCCAGCAGTGAACCAGAGGGCGGGGACGAGCAGTACTTC; cdr3_aa: CASSEPEGGDEQYF
v_call: TRBV5-1; clone_size: few; cdr3_length: 15; d_call: TRBD1; j_call: TRBJ1-1; cdr3_nt: TGCGCCAGCAGCCTAGAGACAGGGGGGCGACCTGAAGCTTTCTTT; cdr3_aa: CASSLETGGRPEAFF
v_call: TRBV12-3/TRBV12-4; clone_size: .; cdr3_length: 13; d_call: .; j_call: TRBJ1-2; cdr3_nt: TGTGCCAGCAGTTTACCCTTTAACTATGGCTACACCTTC; cdr3_aa: CASSLPFNYGYTF
v_call: TRBV13; clone_size: few; cdr3_length: 13; d_call: TRBD2; j_call: TRBJ2-2; cdr3_nt: TGTGCCAGCAGCCCCTGGGGGGGCGGGGAGCTGTTTTTT; cdr3_aa: CASSPWGGGELFF
v_call: TRBV11-1; clone_size: .; cdr3_length: 16; d_call: .; j_call: TRBJ2-2; cdr3_nt: TGTGCCAGCAGCTTAGCAGCAGTGGATGGGACAGGGGAGCTGTTTTTT; cdr3_aa: CASSLAAVDGTGELFF
v_call: TRBV7-2; clone_size: few; cdr3_length: 14; d_call: .; j_call: TRBJ2-5; cdr3_nt: TGTGCCAGCAGCCAAGCGGCGGGGTGGGAGACCCAGTACTTC; cdr3_aa: CASSQAAGWETQYF
v_call: TRBV2; clone_size: .; cdr3_length: 12; d_call: .; j_call: TRBJ2-7; cdr3_nt: TGTGCCAGCACCCTATCGGGTAGCGAGCAGTACTTC; cdr3_aa: CASTLSGSEQYF
v_call: TRBV24-1; clone_size: few; cdr3_length: 16; d_call: TRBD2; j_call: TRBJ2-5; cdr3_nt: TGTGCCACCAGTGGCCCCTGGGGGGGAACCCAAGAGACCCAGTACTTC; cdr3_aa: CATSGPWGGTQETQYF
v_call: TRBV19; clone_size: many; cdr3_length: 12; d_call: .; j_call: TRBJ2-7; cdr3_nt: TGTGCCAGTAGTTACGGTTCGGGCGAGCAGTACTTC; cdr3_aa: CASSYGSGEQYF
v_call: TRBV5-1; clone_size: many; cdr3_length: 15; d_call: .; j_call: TRBJ1-4; cdr3_nt: TGCGCCAGCAGCCCCATCGATAGGGCTAATGAAAAACTGTTTTTT; cdr3_aa: CASSPIDRANEKLFF
v_call: TRBV2; clone_size: .; cdr3_length: 13; d_call: .; j_call: TRBJ1-5; cdr3_nt: TGTGCCAGCAGACGTGAGAGCAATCGGCCCCAGCATTTT; cdr3_aa: CASRRESNRPQHF
v_call: TRBV2; clone_size: .; cdr3_length: 16; d_call: .; j_call: TRBJ1-2; cdr3_nt: TGTGCCAGCAGTTTTCCCCCCGCGAGGGTTCACTATGGCTACACCTTC; cdr3_aa: CASSFPPARVHYGYTF
v_call: TRBV6-5; clone_size: .; cdr3_length: 16; d_call: .; j_call: TRBJ1-1; cdr3_nt: TGTGCCAGCAGTTACGGTGTAGAAGGGACGAACACTGAAGCTTTCTTT; cdr3_aa: CASSYGVEGTNTEAFF
v_call: TRBV15; clone_size: .; cdr3_length: 11; d_call: .; j_call: TRBJ2-7; cdr3_nt: TGTGCCACCACCACCAACCACGGACAGTACTTC; cdr3_aa: CATTTNHGQYF
v_call: TRBV2; clone_size: few; cdr3_length: 11; d_call: .; j_call: TRBJ1-2; cdr3_nt: TGTGCCAGCCCCGGGGGGGGTGGCTACACCTTC; cdr3_aa: CASPGGGGYTF
v_call: TRBV6-5; clone_size: many; cdr3_length: 11; d_call: .; j_call: TRBJ2-7; cdr3_nt: TGTGCCAGCAGTCCTCGGGACGAGCAGTACTTC; cdr3_aa: CASSPRDEQYF
v_call: TRBV5-4; clone_size: few; cdr3_length: 15; d_call: .; j_call: TRBJ2-5; cdr3_nt: TGTGCCAGCAGCTCAGCGATTGACACGATAAAGACCCAGTACTTC; cdr3_aa: CASSSAIDTIKTQYF
v_call: TRBV20-1; clone_size: many; cdr3_length: 13; d_call: .; j_call: TRBJ1-5; cdr3_nt: TGCAGTGCTTCCATCGGGGGCCCTCAGCCCCAGCATTTT; cdr3_aa: CSASIGGPQPQHF
v_call: TRBV12-3/TRBV12-4; clone_size: few; cdr3_length: 16; d_call: TRBD2; j_call: TRBJ2-5; cdr3_nt: TGTGCCAGCATTTTAGTGACTAGCGGGGGCCAAGAGACCCAGTACTTC; cdr3_aa: CASILVTSGGQETQYF
v_call: TRBV4-1; clone_size: .; cdr3_length: 15; d_call: TRBD1; j_call: TRBJ1-5; cdr3_nt: TGCGCCAGCAGCCCTAGGGACAGGGACAATCAGCCCCAGCATTTT; cdr3_aa: CASSPRDRDNQPQHF
v_call: TRBV12-3/TRBV12-4; clone_size: few; cdr3_length: 16; d_call: TRBD1; j_call: TRBJ1-4; cdr3_nt: TGTGCCAGCAGTTTCGACAGGGGGGTCAATAATGAAAAACTGTTTTTT; cdr3_aa: CASSFDRGVNNEKLFF
v_call: TRBV29-1; clone_size: .; cdr3_length: 11; d_call: .; j_call: TRBJ1-1; cdr3_nt: TGCAGCAGCCCCGAGGGCGCTGAAGCTTTCTTT; cdr3_aa: CSSPEGAEAFF
v_call: TRBV7-9; clone_size: few; cdr3_length: 13; d_call: .; j_call: TRBJ1-5; cdr3_nt: TGTGCCAGCAGCGGGGGGGAATTTTGGCCCCAGCATTTT; cdr3_aa: CASSGGEFWPQHF
v_call: TRBV7-9; clone_size: .; cdr3_length: 15; d_call: TRBD1; j_call: TRBJ2-3; cdr3_nt: TGTGCCAGCTCAGGGACAGCGGATCGCACAGATACGCAGTATTTT; cdr3_aa: CASSGTADRTDTQYF
v_call: TRBV5-1; clone_size: few; cdr3_length: 15; d_call: TRBD1; j_call: TRBJ2-7; cdr3_nt: TGCGCCAGCAGCATGGGACAGGGGGCGTCAGGGGAGCAGTACTTC; cdr3_aa: CASSMGQGASGEQYF
v_call: TRBV15; clone_size: .; cdr3_length: 15; d_call: .; j_call: TRBJ1-1; cdr3_nt: TGTGCCACCAGCAGCGGGACAAGGAGGCGAACTGAAGCTTTCTTT; cdr3_aa: CATSSGTRRRTEAFF
v_call: TRBV7-2; clone_size: few; cdr3_length: 14; d_call: .; j_call: TRBJ2-7; cdr3_nt: TGCGCCAGCAGCCAAGTTTGGGGTAGCTACGAGCAGTACTTC; cdr3_aa: CASSQVWGSYEQYF
v_call: TRBV7-9; clone_size: few; cdr3_length: 17; d_call: .; j_call: TRBJ1-1; cdr3_nt: TGTGCCAGCAGCCCCCGGTTAAGTCGGGGAATTTGGATAGAAGCTTTCTTT; cdr3_aa: CASSPRLSRGIWIEAFF
v_call: TRBV2; clone_size: .; cdr3_length: 15; d_call: TRBD1; j_call: TRBJ1-2; cdr3_nt: TGTGCCAGCGGGGGCGGACAGGGGGCTATCTATGGCTACACCTTC; cdr3_aa: CASGGGQGAIYGYTF
v_call: TRBV7-9; clone_size: .; cdr3_length: 15; d_call: .; j_call: TRBJ2-7; cdr3_nt: TGTGCCAGCAGCCAGACCCGTTCCGAATGGGGCGAGCAGTACTTC; cdr3_aa: CASSQTRSEWGEQYF